The rows below give T cell receptor beta chains drawn from one sample of a study of T cells in Graves' hyperthyroidism and ophthalmopathy. One entry per CDR3 protein results from TCRdb running MiXCR on the multiplex PCR reads. This sample yields about 59,000 distinct CDR3 sequences, of which 53% are seen a single time; about 3.3% belongs to the top ten. Sequenced material: blood. These receptor sequences come from a woman aged 55 to 70 with Graves' ophthalmopathy. Each CDR3 is given with its conserved first and last residue. D genes are given only for firm matches. Clone size appears in some rows only: once, few, many, or a class for an expanded clone.

size,V,J,D,CDR3,DNA
.,TRBV12-3/TRBV12-4,TRBJ1-5,.,CASSLLSLGQPQHF,TGTGCCAGCAGTTTACTCTCCCTTGGGCAGCCCCAGCATTTT
few,TRBV27,TRBJ2-2,TRBD2,CASSAPLRLAGGPGVGELFF,TGTGCCAGCAGCGCACCCTTAAGACTAGCGGGAGGGCCTGGGGTCGGGGAGCTGTTTTTT
many,TRBV11-2,TRBJ1-1,TRBD1,CASSPDRDTEAFF,TGTGCCAGCAGCCCAGACAGGGACACTGAAGCTTTCTTT
.,TRBV20-1,TRBJ1-1,TRBD1,CSGAKGGNIEAFF,TGCAGTGGTGCCAAAGGGGGCAACATTGAAGCTTTCTTT
many,TRBV6-1,TRBJ1-1,TRBD1,CASSPAGGTGGTEAFF,TGTGCCAGCAGTCCGGCGGGGGGGACAGGGGGCACTGAAGCTTTCTTT
.,TRBV20-1,TRBJ1-5,TRBD1,CSASGTGSGQPQHF,TGCAGTGCTAGCGGGACAGGGTCAGGTCAGCCCCAGCATTTT
many,TRBV9,TRBJ1-1,TRBD1,CASSVTGGKNTEAFF,TGTGCCAGCAGCGTAACAGGGGGGAAGAACACTGAAGCTTTCTTT
many,TRBV11-3,TRBJ2-1,TRBD2,CASSTGLAAYNEQFF,TGTGCCAGCAGCACGGGACTAGCGGCCTACAATGAGCAGTTCTTC
many,TRBV11-3,TRBJ1-5,.,CAPRGYSNQPQHF,TGTGCCCCCCGCGGGTATAGCAATCAGCCCCAGCATTTT
.,TRBV7-6,TRBJ1-5,.,CASSFPQGSQPQHF,TGTGCCAGCAGTTTCCCCCAGGGAAGTCAGCCCCAGCATTTT
.,TRBV4-2,TRBJ1-6,.,CAISHIGEPLHF,TGTGCCATCAGCCACATTGGGGAACCCCTCCACTTT
.,TRBV24-1,TRBJ2-5,TRBD1,CATSDSPGQQETQYF,TGTGCCACCAGTGATTCCCCGGGACAGCAAGAGACCCAGTACTTC
medium-sized,TRBV7-9,TRBJ2-7,TRBD1,CASSLGQEYEQYF,TGTGCCAGCAGCTTGGGACAGGAATACGAGCAGTACTTC
many,TRBV5-1,TRBJ2-1,.,CASSFSQGAESYNEQFF,TGCGCCAGCAGCTTTTCCCAGGGAGCGGAGTCCTACAATGAGCAGTTCTTC
medium-sized,TRBV7-3,TRBJ1-1,.,CASSSGPNTEAFF,TGTGCCAGCAGCTCCGGACCGAACACTGAAGCTTTCTTT
.,TRBV14,TRBJ2-2,TRBD2,CASSQVTSEWGYTGGLFF,TGTGCCAGCAGCCAAGTCACTAGCGAATGGGGTTACACCGGGGGGCTGTTTTTT
many,TRBV5-1,TRBJ2-2,TRBD2,CASSLASPGRARGTGELFF,TGCGCCAGCAGCTTGGCCTCCCCCGGGAGGGCCCGTGGCACCGGGGAGCTGTTTTTT
many,TRBV10-3,TRBJ2-5,TRBD1,CAISEYTGGWETQYF,TGTGCCATCAGTGAGTACACAGGGGGCTGGGAGACCCAGTACTTC
many,TRBV7-8,TRBJ2-7,TRBD2,CASSLPAGGDGYEQYF,TGTGCCAGCAGCCTCCCGGCGGGGGGGGACGGCTACGAGCAGTACTTC
.,TRBV20-1,TRBJ2-3,TRBD2,CSASSATSGRETDTQYF,TGCAGTGCTAGTTCCGCGACTAGCGGGAGAGAGACAGATACGCAGTATTTT
.,TRBV20-1,TRBJ2-2,.,CSARVRGGQRELFF,TGCAGTGCTAGAGTCAGGGGGGGGCAGCGGGAGCTGTTTTTT
.,TRBV20-1,TRBJ2-5,TRBD2,CSAAPFISRGLAGETQYF,TGCAGTGCTGCCCCATTTATTTCTAGGGGACTAGCGGGAGAGACCCAGTACTTC
.,TRBV4-1,TRBJ1-6,.,CASSQVRGQNSPLQF,TGCGCCAGCAGCCAAGTCCGGGGGCAGAATTCACCCCTCCAGTTT
many,TRBV5-1,TRBJ2-3,TRBD2,CASSPGLHVTDTQYF,TGCGCCAGCAGCCCGGGACTACATGTCACAGATACGCAGTATTTT
.,TRBV2,TRBJ2-7,.,CASRASYEQYF,TGTGCCAGCAGAGCCAGCTACGAGCAGTACTTC
.,TRBV7-2,TRBJ2-1,.,CASSSDLSSYNEQFF,TGTGCCAGCAGCTCCGACTTGAGCTCCTACAATGAGCAGTTCTTC
.,TRBV28,TRBJ2-1,.,CASSLGKSSYNEQFF,TGTGCCAGCAGTTTGGGGAAGAGCTCCTACAATGAGCAGTTCTTC
.,TRBV19,TRBJ2-7,TRBD2,CASKQSGRAVYEQYF,TGTGCCAGTAAACAGAGCGGGAGGGCGGTATACGAGCAGTACTTC
.,TRBV19,TRBJ2-5,.,CASSIKGNSGETQYF,TGTGCCAGTAGTATCAAAGGGAACTCTGGGGAGACCCAGTACTTC
many,TRBV6-1,TRBJ2-7,.,CASNREATYEQYF,TGTGCCAGCAACCGGGAAGCAACCTACGAGCAGTACTTC
many,TRBV4-1,TRBJ2-2,.,CASRGIGYTGELFF,TGCGCCAGCCGAGGTATTGGTTACACCGGGGAGCTGTTTTTT
many,TRBV5-4,TRBJ1-4,.,CASSPRTDEKLFF,TGTGCCAGCAGCCCCCGGACAGATGAAAAACTGTTTTTT
medium-sized,TRBV25-1,TRBJ2-1,TRBD1,CASSEGTGTGDNEQFF,TGTGCCAGCAGTGAAGGGACTGGGACAGGGGACAATGAGCAGTTCTTC
many,TRBV6-6,TRBJ1-1,.,CASSHSSAANTEAFF,TGTGCCAGCAGCCACTCATCGGCAGCGAACACTGAAGCTTTCTTT
.,TRBV7-9,TRBJ2-2,.,CASSLGLRDTLHF,TGTGCCAGCAGCTTAGGGCTCCGGGACACTCTGCATTTT
many,TRBV7-9,TRBJ1-2,.,CASSPSHGSLFYGYTF,TGTGCCAGCAGCCCCTCCCACGGTTCGCTATTCTATGGCTACACCTTC
many,TRBV2,TRBJ1-4,.,CASSDSLLGTTNEKLFF,TGTGCCAGCAGTGATTCCCTTTTGGGAACAACTAATGAAAAACTGTTTTTT
once,TRBV7-8,TRBJ1-5,.,CASSLSAPRNQPQHF,TGTGCCAGCAGCTTATCGGCCCCTCGGAATCAGCCCCAGCATTTT
many,TRBV7-9,TRBJ1-4,.,CASSPRGTNEKLFF,TGTGCCAGCAGCCCCAGGGGAACTAATGAAAAACTGTTTTTT
many,TRBV29-1,TRBJ2-3,.,CSVEWGAGGTDTQYF,TGCAGCGTTGAGTGGGGGGCTGGGGGCACAGATACGCAGTATTTT
.,TRBV20-1,TRBJ1-3,TRBD1,CTPPHRRGDSSGDTIYF,TGCACCCCTCCCCACCGCAGGGGGGATTCCTCTGGAGACACCATATATTTT
.,TRBV11-2,TRBJ2-4,.,CASSLGTAGGGKNIQYF,TGTGCCAGCAGCTTAGGGACGGCAGGAGGGGGCAAAAACATTCAGTACTTC
many,TRBV28,TRBJ1-1,.,CASSSQVREAFF,TGTGCCAGCAGTTCACAGGTGAGGGAAGCTTTCTTT
.,TRBV2,TRBJ2-1,TRBD2,CASSETPGRDNEQFF,TGTGCCAGCAGTGAAACCCCCGGGAGGGACAATGAGCAGTTCTTC
.,TRBV24-1,TRBJ2-4,.,CATSAAGQSGAKNIQYF,TGTGCCACTAGTGCGGCAGGGCAAAGTGGGGCCAAAAACATTCAGTACTTC
once,TRBV11-2,TRBJ1-1,.,CASNWVKGFLNTEAFF,TGTGCCAGCAACTGGGTAAAGGGATTCCTGAACACTGAAGCCTTCTTT
.,TRBV6-1,TRBJ1-2,TRBD1,CATPPTTGKGGYTF,TGTGCCACCCCACCCACGACAGGGAAGGGTGGCTACACCTTC
many,TRBV28,TRBJ2-1,TRBD1,CASSSGQNTYNEQFF,TGTGCCAGCAGTTCGGGACAGAACACCTACAATGAGCAGTTCTTC
.,TRBV6-6,TRBJ1-4,TRBD1,CASSRGTGNEKLFF,TGTGCCAGCAGTCGAGGGACAGGGAATGAAAAACTGTTTTTT
many,TRBV5-1,TRBJ2-2,.,CASSLGSRGELFF,TGCGCCAGCAGCTTGGGCAGCCGCGGGGAGCTGTTTTTT
.,TRBV19,TRBJ2-1,TRBD2,CASSIRRLAGYKNEQFF,TGTGCCAGTAGTATAAGGAGGCTAGCGGGATACAAGAATGAGCAGTTCTTC
.,TRBV28,TRBJ1-4,.,CASSLGLGDSRRFF,TGTGCCAGCAGTTTGGGGCTAGGAGACAGTAGGCGGTTTTTT
.,TRBV7-9,TRBJ2-6,.,CFRARGANVLTF,TGTTTCAGGGCTCGTGGGGCCAACGTCCTGACTTTC
.,TRBV20-1,TRBJ2-6,.,CSASRGTEAF,TGCAGTGCTAGCCGAGGAACTGAAGCTTTC
.,TRBV25-1,TRBJ1-1,TRBD1,CASLAGGTEAFF,TGTGCCAGCTTGGCAGGGGGCACTGAAGCTTTCTTT
.,TRBV5-1,TRBJ2-5,TRBD1,CASSLTGTGSQETQYF,TGCGCCAGCAGCTTGACCGGGACAGGGAGCCAAGAGACCCAGTACTTC
many,TRBV6-4,TRBJ2-2,.,CASSRTNTGELFF,TGTGCCAGCAGTCGGACAAACACCGGGGAGCTGTTTTTT
.,TRBV7-2,TRBJ2-1,TRBD1,CASSPARDRGYNEQFF,TGTGCCAGCAGCCCGGCCCGGGACAGGGGTTATAATGAGCAGTTCTTC